The source of this T cell receptor (beta chain) is a study of cytomegalovirus exposure and HLA in healthy donors. In the PCR, 60 Vbeta and 13 Jbeta primers were used. Data came from immunoSEQ multiplex PCR; TCRdb stores just in-frame clones and leaves some out. Of 200,000 to 250,000 clones listed, approximately 79% were seen once; the top ten hold 1.5% to 2%. The sample was PBMCs. This clonotype originated in a man aged 18 to 30 in good health and CMV-seronegative.

In DNA form, the CDR3 reads TGCGCCAGCAGCTTACCCGACTCGAACTACGAGCAGTACTTC. It codes for CASSLPDSNYEQYF. The chain uses TRBV5-1 and TRBJ2-7; D unclear. Trimming pared 2 bases from V and 3 bases from J, leaving 12 bases between. The CDR3 is 14 amino acids. Germline V gene sequence: CDR1 SGHRS, CDR2 YFSETQ. The full variable domain, rest sourced from reference TRBV5-1 and TRBJ2-7, is KAGVTQTPRYLIKTRGQQVTLSCSPISGHRSVSWYQQTPGQGLQFLFEYFSETQRNKGNFPGRFSGRQFSNSRSEMNVSTLELGDSALYLCASSLPDSNYEQYFGPGTRLTVT.